A single count supports the clone carrying this TCR beta chain. These data are taken from a study of CD8 T cells in Susac syndrome. The RNA input was roughly 0.45 to 1 ug, and it was reverse transcribed with random hexamers. TCRdb re-analysed the immunoSEQ multiplex PCR reads in MiXCR, keeping a single row per CDR3 protein. The table lists approximately 160,000 distinct CDR3 sequences, approximately 94% of them singletons. Germline V gene lookup returns CDR1 MNHEY and CDR2 SMNVEV (reference sequence). The CDR3 is made up of 15 amino acids. V gave up 5 bases and J gave up 2 bases; unmatched junction bases: 8.

J is TRBJ2-7 and V is TRBV27, with 8 nucleotides matching TRBD2. This clonotype originated in a human donor with multiple sclerosis. Sequences were obtained from CD4+ T cells from PBMCs. In DNA form, the CDR3 reads TGTGCCAGCAGTGGCCGGGTTAGCGGGGCCTACGAGCAGTACTTC. Its protein product is CASSGRVSGAYEQYF.